The table lists the clone carrying this TCR beta chain with a few counts. Disease duration under 2 months; hyperthyroidism patients were aged 18 to 65. Orbital computed tomography and thyroid ultrasound, together with serum TRAb and thyroxine and clinical symptoms, were used for diagnoses. Fresh peripheral blood, 9.5 to 10 ml of it, supplied the PBMCs. This record comes from a study of T cells in Graves' hyperthyroidism and ophthalmopathy. The wider study: Once the initial diagnosis was made, peripheral blood was obtained before any treatment.

RNA transcripts gave rise to amplified TCR beta CDR3 regions. Primed by the HTBI set, a first-round RT-PCR was run on the TCR CDR3. MiXCR was run by TCRdb on the multiplex PCR reads, yielding one entry per CDR3 protein. Of roughly 720,000 distinct CDR3 sequences listed, about 18% are singletons. The CDR3 totals 14 residues. Germline-derived CDR1 and CDR2 are LNHDA and SQIVND (reference sequence). V lost 4 bases to trimming and J lost 2 bases; unmatched junction nucleotides: 5. The chain combines TRBV19 with TRBJ2-7; TRBD1 agrees at 7 bases. The specimen was blood. The origin of this receptor is a middle-aged man with Graves' hyperthyroidism. The CDR3 bases are TGTGCCAGTAGTAACCGGGACAGTCCCTACGAGCAGTACTTC. Translation gives CASSNRDSPYEQYF.